Here is one TCR beta chain with its context. The assay was immunoSEQ multiplex PCR, and TCRdb's table has in-frame clones only and misses some. The sample has 150,000 or so clones; 80% to 90% are singletons. Between the trimmed V and J ends, which lost 5 bases and 3 bases, there was a span of 6 bases. The CDR3 runs to 12 residues. Germline-derived CDR1 and CDR2 are SGHAT and FQNNGV. The data were obtained in a study of T cell responses to AZD1222 COVID-19 vaccine. The chain employs TRBV11-2 and TRBJ2-3; no reliable D call. The sequencing here drew on peripheral blood, taken on day 0 of AZD1222 vaccination. The clonotype was recovered from an adult in good health. The DNA for the CDR3 is TGTGCCAGCAGCAAATCTACAGATACGCAGTATTTT. Translation gives CASSKSTDTQYF.